This T cell receptor (beta chain) emerged from a study of blood T cell repertoires in COVID-19 (TCRdb year 2020). Concerning the study at large: The collaborator samples originated in the United States, Italy and Spain and spanned the acute and convalescent phases of COVID-19. The material from the prospective study consisted of cDNA or gDNA derived from T cells, B-cell-depleted T cells, or PBMCs. Subjects who had been exposed to COVID-19, were actively infected with it, or had recovered from it provided the deeply sampled blood TCRbeta repertoires that made up the dataset. The repertoires were released in a freely available public database meant as a resource for research on the immune response to SARS-CoV-2. The samples were drawn from two sources: the first 160 participants of the ongoing ImmuneRACE study, and 1,200 or so subjects contributed by 6 global collaborators. A de-identified subject ID, COVID-19 status, age in years and sex were almost always included in the sample metadata. HLA class I and class II types, where available, came from metadata supplied by the sample provider rather than from assay-based typing.

Comments on this clone: Its antigen specificity is not known. No base quality values were provided; no much bigger clone lies one nucleotide off.

The collaborating institutions used their own protocols to collect whole blood in K2EDTA tubes. For TCRbeta analysis, collaborator samples were shipped as frozen whole blood, as isolated PBMCs, or as DNA extracted from either sample type. The germline V and J ends show losses of 4 bases and 4 bases respectively, and no gene match explains 8 bases of the junction. Including cysteine and phenylalanine, the CDR3 has 15 amino acids. The sequence is cut down to CDR3 DNA, 45 bases in frame from base 1. CDR1 and CDR2, looked up from the germline V gene, are SGHRS and YFSETQ. The immunoSEQ Assay, a bias-controlled multiplex PCR, was used to amplify TCRbeta CDR3 regions from genomic DNA. Per the authors' processing: Nucleated cell counts per sample were estimated from amplification of reference gene primers within the assay. To quantify the absolute abundance of each unique TCRbeta CDR3 rearrangement, sequence reads were collapsed and filtered. For each sample, productive Simpson clonality was calculated by taking the square root of Simpson's diversity index across productive rearrangements. The table comes from immuneACCESS by way of TCRdb, which keeps in-frame sequences with V and J called. Part of the clones is missing from these tables; in studies checked, under half for an unresolved V gene and the rest for unknown reasons. V and J calls and clone size are copied from that table; D and trimming were computed from the DNA. The table for this sample lists about 20,000 clones; just over 85% of them were counted only once. The ten largest make up 3% to 4% of the sample.

Findings and caveats that apply to the study as a whole: The amount of clinical and demographic metadata varied by source and participant and was provided uncurated.

The sequenced sample was peripheral blood. This receptor was taken from a man in his fifties with active COVID-19. The sequence links TRBV5-1 to TRBJ1-1; 9 bases in the junction line up with TRBD1. CDR3 protein: CASSRPGQGFTEAFF. The DNA reads as follows: TGCGCCAGCAGCCGACCGGGACAGGGATTCACTGAAGCTTTCTTT.